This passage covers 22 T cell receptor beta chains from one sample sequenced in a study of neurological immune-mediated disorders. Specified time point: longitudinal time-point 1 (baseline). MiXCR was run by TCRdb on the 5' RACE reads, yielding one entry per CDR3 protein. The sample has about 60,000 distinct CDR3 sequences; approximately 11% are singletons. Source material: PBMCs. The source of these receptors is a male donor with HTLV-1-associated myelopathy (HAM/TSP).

Here the CDR3 reads CAISDEGPTDTQYF. DNA of the CDR3: TGTGCCATCAGTGACGAGGGGCCCACAGATACGCAGTATTTT. The J gene is TRBJ2-3, the V gene TRBV10-3; D possibly matches TRBD1 or TRBD2 (5 bases each). The germline CDR1 and CDR2 sequences are ENHRY and SYGVKD. This CDR3 is built from 14 residues. V lost 3 bases and J lost 2, with 9 bases in between.

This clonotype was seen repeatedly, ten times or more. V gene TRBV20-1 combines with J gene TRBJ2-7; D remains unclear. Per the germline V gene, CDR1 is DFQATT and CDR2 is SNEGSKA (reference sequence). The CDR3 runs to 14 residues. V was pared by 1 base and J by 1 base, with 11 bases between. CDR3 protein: CSARAWSGSYEQYF. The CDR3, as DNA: TGCAGTGCTAGAGCATGGAGTGGTTCCTACGAGCAGTACTTC.

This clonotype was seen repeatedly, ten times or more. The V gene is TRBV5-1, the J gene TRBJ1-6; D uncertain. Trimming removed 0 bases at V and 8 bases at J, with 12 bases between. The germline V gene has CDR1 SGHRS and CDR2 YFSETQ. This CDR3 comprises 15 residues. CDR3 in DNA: TGCGCCAGCAGCTTGGGACAAGGCGATTATTCACCCCTCCACTTT. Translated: CASSLGQGDYSPLHF.

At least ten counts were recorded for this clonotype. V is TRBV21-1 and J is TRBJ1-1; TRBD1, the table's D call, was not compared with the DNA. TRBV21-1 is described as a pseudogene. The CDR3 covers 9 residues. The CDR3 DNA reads TGTGCGGCGGAGGTAGAAGGGGTCTTT. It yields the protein CAAEVEGVF.

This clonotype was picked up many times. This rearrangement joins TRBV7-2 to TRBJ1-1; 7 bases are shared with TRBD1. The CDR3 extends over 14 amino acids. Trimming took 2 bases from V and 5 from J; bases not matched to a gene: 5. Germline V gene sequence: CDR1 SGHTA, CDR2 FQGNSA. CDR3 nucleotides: TGTGCCAGCAGCTTATTTCAGGGGGAAACTGAAGCTTTCTTT. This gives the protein CASSLFQGETEAFF.

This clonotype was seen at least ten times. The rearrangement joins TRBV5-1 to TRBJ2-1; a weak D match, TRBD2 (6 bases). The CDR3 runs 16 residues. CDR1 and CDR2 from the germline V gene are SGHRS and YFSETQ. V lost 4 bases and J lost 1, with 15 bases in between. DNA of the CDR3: TGCGCCAGCAGCGATTCGCGGGGTGGTTCCTACAATGAGCAGTTCTTC. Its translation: CASSDSRGGSYNEQFF. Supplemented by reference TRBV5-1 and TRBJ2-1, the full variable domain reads KAGVTQTPRYLIKTRGQQVTLSCSPISGHRSVSWYQQTPGQGLQFLFEYFSETQRNKGNFPGRFSGRQFSNSRSEMNVSTLELGDSALYLCASSDSRGGSYNEQFFGPGTRLTVL.

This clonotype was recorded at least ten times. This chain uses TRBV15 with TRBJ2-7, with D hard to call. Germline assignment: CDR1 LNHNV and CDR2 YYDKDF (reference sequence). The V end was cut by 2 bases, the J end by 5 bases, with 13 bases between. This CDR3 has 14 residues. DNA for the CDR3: TGTGCCACCAGCAGACAGAGCACCCAAGACGAGCAGTACTTC. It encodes CATSRQSTQDEQYF.

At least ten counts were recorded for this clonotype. The CDR3 spells CASSTRDGDEQFF. The CDR3 nucleotides read TGTGCCAGCAGTACCCGTGATGGCGATGAGCAGTTCTTC. This chain links TRBV6-1 with TRBJ2-1; unclear D gene. V was shortened by 5 bases and J by 8 bases, with 13 bases between the two germline ends. CDR3 length: 13 residues. Germline values: CDR1 MNHNS, CDR2 SASEGT.

The CDR3 region has the DNA TGTGCCAGCAGCTCTCGGGGGCAGGCCTACAATGAGCAGTTCTTC. Protein sequence: CASSSRGQAYNEQFF. The gene calls are TRBV7-9 and TRBJ2-1, with D perhaps assigned TRBD1 or TRBD2 (6 bases each). V lost 4 bases and J lost 2, with 12 bases in between. CDR3 length equals 15 residues. Germline V gene data show CDR1 as SEHNR and CDR2 as FQNEAQ (reference sequence).

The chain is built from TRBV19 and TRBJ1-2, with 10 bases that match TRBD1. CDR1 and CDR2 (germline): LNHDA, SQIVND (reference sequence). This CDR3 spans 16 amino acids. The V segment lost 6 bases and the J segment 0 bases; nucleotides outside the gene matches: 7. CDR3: CASRSRDRGTNYGYTF. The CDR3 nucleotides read TGTGCCAGTAGGAGCCGGGACAGGGGTACTAACTATGGCTACACCTTC.

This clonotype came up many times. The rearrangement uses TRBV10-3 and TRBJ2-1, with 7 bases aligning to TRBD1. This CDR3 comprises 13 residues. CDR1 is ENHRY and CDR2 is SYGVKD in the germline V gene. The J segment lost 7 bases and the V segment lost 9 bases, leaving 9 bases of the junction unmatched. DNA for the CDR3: TGTGCCATGGGACAGCCTACCATTAATGAGCAGTTCTTC. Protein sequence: CAMGQPTINEQFF.

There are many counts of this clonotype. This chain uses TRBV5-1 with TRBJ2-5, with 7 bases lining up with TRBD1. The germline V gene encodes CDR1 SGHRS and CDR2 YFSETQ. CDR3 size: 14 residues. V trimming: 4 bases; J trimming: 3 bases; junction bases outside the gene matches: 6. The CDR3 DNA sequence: TGCGCCAGCAGCCCGGGACAGACGGAAGAGACCCAGTACTTC. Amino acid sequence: CASSPGQTEETQYF.

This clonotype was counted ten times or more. The CDR3 loop reads CASSQGLAGGRLNSTDTQYF. The DNA for the CDR3 is TGCGCCAGCAGCCAAGGACTAGCGGGGGGGCGATTGAATAGCACAGATACGCAGTATTTT. The chain combines TRBV4-3 with TRBJ2-3; the match to TRBD2 covers 14 bases. Losses at the gene ends were 1 base for V and 0 bases for J; bases not matched to a gene: 9. CDR3 length: 20 amino acids. The germline V gene has CDR1 LGHNA and CDR2 YSLEER.

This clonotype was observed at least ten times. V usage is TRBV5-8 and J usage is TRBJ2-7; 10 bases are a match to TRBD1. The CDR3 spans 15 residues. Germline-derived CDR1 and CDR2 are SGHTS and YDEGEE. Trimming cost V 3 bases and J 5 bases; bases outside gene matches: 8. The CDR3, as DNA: TGTGCCAGCAGCTCGGGACAGGGGAGCTATAACGAGCAGTACTTC. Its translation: CASSSGQGSYNEQYF.

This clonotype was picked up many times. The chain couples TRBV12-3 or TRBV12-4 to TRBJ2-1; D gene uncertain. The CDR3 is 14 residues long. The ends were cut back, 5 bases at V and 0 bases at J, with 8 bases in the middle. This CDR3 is CASSLFSSYNEQFF. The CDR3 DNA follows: TGTGCCAGCAGTCTCTTTAGCTCCTACAATGAGCAGTTCTTC.

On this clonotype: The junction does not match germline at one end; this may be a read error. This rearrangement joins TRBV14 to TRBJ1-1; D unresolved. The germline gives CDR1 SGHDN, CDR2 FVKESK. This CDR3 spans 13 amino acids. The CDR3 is CASSQWRNTEAYF. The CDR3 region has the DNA TGTGCCAGCAGCCAATGGAGGAACACTGAAGCTTACTTT.

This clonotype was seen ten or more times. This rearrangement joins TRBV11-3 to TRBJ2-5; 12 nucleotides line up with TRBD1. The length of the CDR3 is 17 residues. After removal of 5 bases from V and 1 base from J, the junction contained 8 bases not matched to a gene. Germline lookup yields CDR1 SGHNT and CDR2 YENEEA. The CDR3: CASSPGGGQGAQETQYF. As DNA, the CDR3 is TGTGCCAGCAGCCCTGGCGGGGGACAGGGGGCCCAAGAGACCCAGTACTTC.

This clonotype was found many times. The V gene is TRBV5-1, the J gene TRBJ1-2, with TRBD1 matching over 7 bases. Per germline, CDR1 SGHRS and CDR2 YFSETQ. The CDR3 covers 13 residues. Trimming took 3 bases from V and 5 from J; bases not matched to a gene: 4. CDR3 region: CASSSQGEYGYTF. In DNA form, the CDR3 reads TGCGCCAGCAGCTCTCAGGGGGAATATGGCTACACCTTC.

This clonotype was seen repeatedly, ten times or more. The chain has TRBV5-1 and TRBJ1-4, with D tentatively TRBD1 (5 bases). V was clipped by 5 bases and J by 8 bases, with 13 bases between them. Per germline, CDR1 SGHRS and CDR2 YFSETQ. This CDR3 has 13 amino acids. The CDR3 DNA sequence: TGCGCCAGCAGAGGGGAAGCCAGCGAAAAACTGTTTTTT. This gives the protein CASRGEASEKLFF.

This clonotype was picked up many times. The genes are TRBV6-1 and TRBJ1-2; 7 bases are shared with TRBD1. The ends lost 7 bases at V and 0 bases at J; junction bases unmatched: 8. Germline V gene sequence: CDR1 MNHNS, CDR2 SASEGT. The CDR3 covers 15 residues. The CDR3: CASTSYGTANYGYTF. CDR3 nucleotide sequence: TGTGCCAGCACGTCGTACGGGACAGCTAACTATGGCTACACCTTC.

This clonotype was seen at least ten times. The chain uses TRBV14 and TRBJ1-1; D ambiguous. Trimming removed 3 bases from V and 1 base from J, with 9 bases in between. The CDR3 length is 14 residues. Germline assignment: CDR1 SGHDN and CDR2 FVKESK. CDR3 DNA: TGTGCCAGCAGCCACGGTCTCAGGAACACTGAAGCTTTCTTT. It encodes CASSHGLRNTEAFF.

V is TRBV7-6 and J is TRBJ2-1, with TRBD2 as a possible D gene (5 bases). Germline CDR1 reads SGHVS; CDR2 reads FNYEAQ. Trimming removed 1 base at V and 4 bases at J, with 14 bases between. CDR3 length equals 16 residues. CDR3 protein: CASSLVDGVAYNEQFF. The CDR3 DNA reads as TGTGCCAGCAGCTTAGTGGACGGGGTAGCTTACAATGAGCAGTTCTTC.